This T cell receptor beta chain appears in the sequencing data of a study of vaccination and CD4 T cells after COVID-19. On the study more broadly: Six males and four females, two Hispanic, made up the convalescents. Control cultures, each given a CEFX pool, an HIV-1 Nef pool, or no peptide, were included.

Sequenced with the Oncomine TCR Beta short-read assay was DNA taken from cultured CD4+ T cells. TCRdb fed the PCR reads into MiXCR, producing one record per CDR3 protein. This table has some 12,000 distinct CDR3 sequences, approximately 58% appearing once. Treatment denoted: roughly ten-day PBMC culture with coronavirus spike peptide pools or control peptides (ViraFEST assay). In regard to this clonotype: Its matching antigen is unknown.

The ends lost 9 bases at V and 6 bases at J; junction bases unmatched: 6. The CDR3 contains 13 residues. Germline CDR1 SGHTA, CDR2 FQGNSA. This clonotype originated in a human donor who had recovered from COVID-19. J is TRBJ2-1 and V is TRBV7-2; 9 bases map to TRBD2. The sample consisted of CD4+ T cells from blood, cultured in vitro. The CDR3 sequence: CASPSGIVNEQFF. The CDR3 DNA is TGTGCCAGTCCTAGCGGGATCGTCAATGAGCAGTTCTTC.